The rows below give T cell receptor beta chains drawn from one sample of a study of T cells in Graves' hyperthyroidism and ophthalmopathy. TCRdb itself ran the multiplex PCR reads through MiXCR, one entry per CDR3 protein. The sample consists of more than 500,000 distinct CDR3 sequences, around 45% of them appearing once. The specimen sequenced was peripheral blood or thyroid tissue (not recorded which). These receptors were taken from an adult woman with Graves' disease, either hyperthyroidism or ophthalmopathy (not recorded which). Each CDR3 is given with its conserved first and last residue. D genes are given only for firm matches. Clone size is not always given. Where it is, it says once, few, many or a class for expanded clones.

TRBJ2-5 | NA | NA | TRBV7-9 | TGTGCCAGCAGCTTGGGTGTGGGGGCCGGAGAGACCCAGTACTTC | CASSLGVGAGETQYF
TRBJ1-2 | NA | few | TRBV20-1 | TGCAGTGCTAGTCTTCATGGCTATGGCTACACCTTC | CSASLHGYGYTF
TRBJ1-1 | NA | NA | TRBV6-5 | TGTGCCATCAGTTACGGAGGTACAGCCTTGAACACTGAAGCTTTCTTT | CAISYGGTALNTEAFF
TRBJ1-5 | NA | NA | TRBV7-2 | TGTGCCAGCAGCTCCAGTTTCGGCGATCAGCCCCAGCATTTT | CASSSSFGDQPQHF
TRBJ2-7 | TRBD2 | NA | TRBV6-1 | TGTGCCAGCAGTTACGGGGGGGAGCAGCACTTC | CASSYGGEQHF
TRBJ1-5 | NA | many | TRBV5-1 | TGCGCCAGCAGCTCACAGGGCGGCCAGCCCCAGCATTTT | CASSSQGGQPQHF
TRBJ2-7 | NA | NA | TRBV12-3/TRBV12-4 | TGTGCCAGCAGTTTATTCCAGGGGACGCTAGACTCCTACGAGCAGTACTTC | CASSLFQGTLDSYEQYF
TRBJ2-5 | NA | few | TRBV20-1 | TGCAGTGCTAGGGGAGGCGGCGAGACCCAGTACTTC | CSARGGGETQYF
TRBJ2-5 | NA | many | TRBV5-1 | TGCGCCAGCAGCATCGGAACTCACAAAGAGACCCAGTACTTC | CASSIGTHKETQYF
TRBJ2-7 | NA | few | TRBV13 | TGTGCCAGCAGCTTAGAGGAGGGCTACTACGGGCAGTACTTC | CASSLEEGYYGQYF